A single T cell receptor beta chain is shown here with its context. The CDR3 has 14 residues. Looked up from germline, CDR1 is SGHRS and CDR2 is YFSETQ. cDNA was produced in eight separate reactions per sample. TCRdb derives one entry per CDR3 protein from the 5' RACE reads, leaving out DNA. This sample carries about 380,000 distinct CDR3 sequences, with just over 2.5% going to the ten biggest clones. This specimen comes from a study of monozygotic twins with inflammatory bowel disease. This clonotype was obtained from a human donor with ulcerative colitis or Crohn's disease, or a healthy co-twin of an affected twin (not recorded which). Input material: blood. The chain joins TRBV5-1 to TRBJ2-5; the D gene TCRdb calls, TRBD1, cannot be checked with no DNA. CDR3 amino acids: CASSSQGMSETQYF.